What follows is one TCR beta chain and its context. The entry originates in a study of T-cell memory formation after mild COVID-19. Study details: The two donors had largely donor-specific TCR clusters.

Between the trimmed V and J ends, which lost 2 bases and 6 bases, there was a span of 10 bases. The germline gives CDR1 ENHRY, CDR2 SYGVKD. CDR3 length equals 13 residues. MiXCR, applied by TCRdb to the 5' RACE reads, yields one record per CDR3 protein. The sample lists under 450,000 distinct CDR3 sequences; 20% to 25% were seen once. The chain links TRBV10-3 to TRBJ1-2, with D maybe TRBD1 (6 bases). The receptor's source is a young man who had mild COVID-19 (a few samples of this study predate the infection). Cell type and time point are not known. Sequenced: PBMCs or a T cell subset sorted from them (not recorded which). The chain's CDR3 is CAISEAGVDGYTF. In DNA, the CDR3 is TGTGCCATCAGTGAGGCAGGGGTGGATGGCTACACCTTC.